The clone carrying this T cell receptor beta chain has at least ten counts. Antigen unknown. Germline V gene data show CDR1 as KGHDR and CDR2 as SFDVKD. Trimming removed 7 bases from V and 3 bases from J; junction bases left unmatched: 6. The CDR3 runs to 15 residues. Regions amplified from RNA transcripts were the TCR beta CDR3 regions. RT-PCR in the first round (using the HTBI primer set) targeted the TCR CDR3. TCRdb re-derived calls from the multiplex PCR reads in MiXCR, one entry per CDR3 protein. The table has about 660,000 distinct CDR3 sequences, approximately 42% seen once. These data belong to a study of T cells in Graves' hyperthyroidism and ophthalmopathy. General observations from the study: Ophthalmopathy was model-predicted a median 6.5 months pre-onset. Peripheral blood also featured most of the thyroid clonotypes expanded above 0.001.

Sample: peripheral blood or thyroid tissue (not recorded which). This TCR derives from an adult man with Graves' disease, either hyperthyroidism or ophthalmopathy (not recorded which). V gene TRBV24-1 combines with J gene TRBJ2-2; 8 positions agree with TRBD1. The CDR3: CATSGGQGDTGELFF. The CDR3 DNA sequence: TGTGCCACCAGCGGTGGACAGGGAGACACCGGGGAGCTGTTTTTT.